The 2 T cell receptor beta chains below come from one sample, sequenced in a study of T cells in Graves' hyperthyroidism and ophthalmopathy. Researchers took RNA transcripts and amplified the TCR beta CDR3 regions from them. When the TCR CDR3 underwent first-round RT-PCR, the HTBI primer set was used. TCRdb ran MiXCR on the multiplex PCR reads and lists one entry per CDR3 protein. Counted here are about 560,000 distinct CDR3 sequences, 15% to 18% occurring once; the ten biggest clones make up around 7.8%. Sequenced: blood. These receptors originate from a woman between 25 and 40 years old with Graves' hyperthyroidism.

In the case of this clonotype: A much larger clone differs from this one at a single base, so this may be a read error. V gene TRBV28 combines with J gene TRBJ1-1; no reliable D call. There are 13 residues in the CDR3. Germline assignment: CDR1 MDHEN and CDR2 SYDVKM. The CDR3 nucleotides read TGTGCCACGGTCACCCGGTCGGGAACTGAAGCTTCCTTT. Translation gives CATVTRSGTEASF.

This clonotype was seen at least ten times. V is TRBV14 and J is TRBJ2-1; 9 nucleotides align to TRBD2. Germline V gene lookup returns CDR1 SGHDN and CDR2 FVKESK. The CDR3 runs 17 residues. V dropped 0 bases and J dropped 3; count of bases not matched to a gene: 6. CDR3 protein: CASSQDGAGGLYNEQFF. The CDR3 bases are TGTGCCAGCAGCCAAGATGGGGCGGGAGGGCTCTACAATGAGCAGTTCTTC. The variable domain in full, completed from reference TRBV14 and TRBJ2-1, reads EAGVTQFPSHSVIEKGQTVTLRCDPISGHDNLYWYRRVMGKEIKFLLHFVKESKQDESGMPNNRFLAERTGGTYSTLKVQPAELEDSGVYFCASSQDGAGGLYNEQFFGPGTRLTVL.